This T cell receptor (beta chain) was captured by sequencing in a study of T cell responses to AZD1222 COVID-19 vaccine. Study-wide findings and caveats: Clonal diversity may have been underestimated, and the donors were mostly white British, with more females than males. The span of vaccine-associated CD4 TCRs extended across spike, with dominance at 160-218 and 743-854.

Sequencing was performed with immunoSEQ multiplex PCR; in TCRdb, only in-frame clones are kept and a portion is missing. In the table there are more than 110,000 clones, about 90% of which are singletons. With regard to this clone: Its antigen is unknown.

Germline CDR1 SGHTA, CDR2 FQGNSA. CDR3 length equals 15 residues. With 1 base removed from V and 7 bases from J, the gap between germline ends came to 14 bases. The clonotype was recovered from an adult who received the AZD1222 COVID-19 vaccine. The input for sequencing was peripheral blood, taken 28 days after the second AZD1222 dose. The rearrangement uses TRBV7-2 and TRBJ1-5; the D gene is possibly TRBD1 (5 bases). DNA for the CDR3: TGTGCCAGCAGCTTAGACCGGGGGAGGGGACAGCCCCAGCATTTT. Translation gives CASSLDRGRGQPQHF.